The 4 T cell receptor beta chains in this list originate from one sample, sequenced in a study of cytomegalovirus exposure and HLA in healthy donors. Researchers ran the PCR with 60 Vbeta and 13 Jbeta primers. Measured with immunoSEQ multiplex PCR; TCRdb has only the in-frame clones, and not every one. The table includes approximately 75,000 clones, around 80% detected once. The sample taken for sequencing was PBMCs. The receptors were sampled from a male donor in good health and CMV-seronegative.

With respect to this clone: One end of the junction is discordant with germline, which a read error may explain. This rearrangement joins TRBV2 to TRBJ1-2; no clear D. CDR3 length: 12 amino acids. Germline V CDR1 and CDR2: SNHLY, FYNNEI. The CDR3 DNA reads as TGTGCCTGTAACCAAGCTAACTATGGCTACCCCTTC. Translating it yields CACNQANYGYPF.

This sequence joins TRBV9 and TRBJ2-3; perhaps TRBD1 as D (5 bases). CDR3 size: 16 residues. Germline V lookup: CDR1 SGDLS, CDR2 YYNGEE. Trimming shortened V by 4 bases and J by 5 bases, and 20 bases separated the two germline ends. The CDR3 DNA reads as TGTGCCAGCAGCCCTCGCCTAGGGGCTGTAAGAGATACGCAGTATTTT. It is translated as CASSPRLGAVRDTQYF. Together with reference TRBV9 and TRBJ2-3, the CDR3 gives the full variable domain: DSGVTQTPKHLITATGQRVTLRCSPRSGDLSVYWYQQSLDQGLQFLIQYYNGEERAKGNILERFSAQQFPDLHSELNLSSLELGDSALYFCASSPRLGAVRDTQYFGPGTRLTVL.

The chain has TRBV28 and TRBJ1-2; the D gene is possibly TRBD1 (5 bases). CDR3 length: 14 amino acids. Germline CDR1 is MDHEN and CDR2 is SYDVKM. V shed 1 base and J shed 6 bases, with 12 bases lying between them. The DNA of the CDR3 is TGTGCCAGCAGTTTATCGGACAACTACAATGGCTACACCTTC. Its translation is CASSLSDNYNGYTF.

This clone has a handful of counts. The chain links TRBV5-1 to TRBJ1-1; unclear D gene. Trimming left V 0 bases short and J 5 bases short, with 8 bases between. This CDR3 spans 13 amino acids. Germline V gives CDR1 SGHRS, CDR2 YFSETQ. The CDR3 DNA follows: TGCGCCAGCAGCTTGGCCGCGAGGACTGAAGCTTTCTTT. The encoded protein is CASSLAARTEAFF.